This T cell receptor (beta chain) was profiled in a study of technical replicates of blood from a few donors. Measured with immunoSEQ multiplex PCR; TCRdb has only the in-frame clones, and not every one. Here the sample spans about 61,000 clones, approximately 97% being singletons. V lost 4 bases, J lost 2 bases, and 16 bases lay in between. This CDR3 region has 16 residues. Germline CDR1 MNHNS, CDR2 SASEGT. The sample comprised T cells isolated from PBMCs. This TCR was recovered from a human donor in good health. The chain has TRBV6-1 and TRBJ2-3; D perhaps matches TRBD2 (5 bases). CDR3 nucleotide sequence: TGTGCCAGCAGTGCAACATTGGGCGGGTTCACAGATACGCAGTATTTT. Translating it yields CASSATLGGFTDTQYF.